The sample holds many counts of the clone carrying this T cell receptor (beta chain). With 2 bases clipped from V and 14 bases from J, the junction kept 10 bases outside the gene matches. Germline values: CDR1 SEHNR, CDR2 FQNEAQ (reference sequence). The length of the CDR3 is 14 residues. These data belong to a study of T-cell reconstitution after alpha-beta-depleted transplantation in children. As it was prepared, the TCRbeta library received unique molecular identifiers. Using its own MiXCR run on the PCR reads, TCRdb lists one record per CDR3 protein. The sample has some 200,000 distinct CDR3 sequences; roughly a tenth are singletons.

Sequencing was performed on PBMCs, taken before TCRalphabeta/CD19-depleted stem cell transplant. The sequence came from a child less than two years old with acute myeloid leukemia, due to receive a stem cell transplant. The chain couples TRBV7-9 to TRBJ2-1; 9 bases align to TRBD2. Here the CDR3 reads CASSLPGLAGLKFF. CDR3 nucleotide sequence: TGTGCCAGCAGCTTACCGGGACTAGCCGGGTTGAAGTTCTTC.